The 23 T cell receptor beta chains below come from one sample, sequenced in a study of blood T cell repertoires in COVID-19. Sequencing was performed with immunoSEQ multiplex PCR; in TCRdb, only in-frame clones are kept and a portion is missing. The sample contains 50,000 to 65,000 clones, roughly 80% of which appear only once. The sequencing sample was made of peripheral blood. The source is a woman aged 60-70 years with acute or convalescent COVID-19.

The chain recombines TRBV5-1 with TRBJ2-1, with 9 positions matching TRBD2. J was trimmed by 10 bases and V by 3 bases; bases with no gene match: 11. Germline V CDR1 and CDR2: SGHRS, YFSETQ. There are 15 residues in the CDR3. As DNA, the CDR3 is TGCGCCAGCAGCTGGGCCGGGAGTAGCGGGGGAGAGCAGTTCTTC. Translation gives CASSWAGSSGGEQFF.

The chain carries TRBV27 and TRBJ2-2; 7 bases map to TRBD2. The CDR3 sequence is 15 residues long. Germline values: CDR1 MNHEY, CDR2 SMNVEV (reference sequence). Unmatched junction bases numbered 6, after V lost 3 bases and J lost 5 bases. The CDR3 DNA reads TGTGCCAGCAGTTTCGGGGGGAGGGGAACCGGGGAGCTGTTTTTT. It specifies CASSFGGRGTGELFF.

The J gene is TRBJ1-2, the V gene TRBV24-1; 8 nucleotides align to TRBD1. The CDR3 is made up of 15 amino acids. CDR1 and CDR2 from the germline V gene are KGHDR and SFDVKD. J was trimmed by 4 bases and V by 3 bases; bases with no gene match: 6. CDR3 region: CATSDGPGQVYGYTF. CDR3 nucleotide sequence: TGTGCCACCAGTGATGGACCGGGACAGGTCTATGGCTACACCTTC.

Written as DNA, the CDR3 is TGTGCCAGCAGGGACACCACTGCCTACGAGCAGTACTTC. This translates into CASRDTTAYEQYF. This chain joins TRBV5-6 and TRBJ2-7; D is perhaps TRBD1 (5 bases). Germline V CDR1 and CDR2: SGHDT, YYEEEE. V was trimmed by 5 bases and J by 2 bases, leaving 11 bases between them. This CDR3 has 13 residues.

CDR3 loop: CASRDSSSYNEQFF. As DNA, the CDR3 is TGTGCCAGCAGAGACAGTAGCTCCTACAATGAGCAGTTCTTC. This chain links TRBV28 with TRBJ2-1, with D perhaps TRBD1 (5 bases). Germline V gives CDR1 MDHEN, CDR2 SYDVKM. The CDR3 has 14 residues. V lost 6 bases and J lost 0, with 9 bases in between.

This clone was seen once. V gene TRBV10-2 combines with J gene TRBJ2-7, with TRBD2 matching over 8 bases. After removal of 7 bases from V and 6 bases from J, the junction contained 8 bases not matched to a gene. Germline assignment: CDR1 WSHSY and CDR2 SAAADI. The CDR3 covers 13 residues. The CDR3 region is CASTAGTSSEQYF. The DNA for the CDR3 is TGCGCCAGCACCGCCGGGACTAGTTCCGAGCAGTACTTC.

The chain joins TRBV7-2 to TRBJ1-1; TRBD1 matches at 12 bases. The CDR3 is made up of 16 amino acids. V shed 5 bases and J 4 bases; nucleotides not matched to a gene: 8. CDR1 is SGHTA and CDR2 is FQGNSA in the germline V gene. CDR3 DNA sequence: TGTGCCAGCAGCGACCCGGGACAGGGGGCAGTCACTGAAGCTTTCTTT. It encodes CASSDPGQGAVTEAFF.

The genes are TRBV5-1 and TRBJ2-3; 7 bases map to TRBD2. With V trimmed by 3 bases and J by 2 bases, 3 bases remained unmatched. The germline V gene has CDR1 SGHRS and CDR2 YFSETQ. The CDR3 is made up of 14 amino acids. The CDR3 DNA reads as TGCGCCAGCAGCTACGGGGGGTACACAGATACGCAGTATTTT. Its translation is CASSYGGYTDTQYF.

The genes are TRBV18 and TRBJ1-1, with D possibly TRBD1 on 5 matching bases. The CDR3 runs 13 residues. Germline assignment: CDR1 KGHSH and CDR2 LQKENI. The germline V and J ends were trimmed by 6 bases and 3 bases, with 11 bases remaining between them. The chain's CDR3 is CASSPDSHTEAFF. DNA of the CDR3: TGTGCCAGCTCGCCCGACAGTCACACTGAAGCTTTCTTT. The whole variable domain, remainder taken from reference TRBV18 and TRBJ1-1, is NAGVMQNPRHLVRRRGQEARLRCSPMKGHSHVYWYRQLPEEGLKFMVYLQKENIIDESGMPKERFSAEFPKEGPSILRIQQVVRGDSAAYFCASSPDSHTEAFFGQGTRLTVV.

The genes are TRBV5-1 and TRBJ1-1; 11 bases are shared with TRBD1. From germline, CDR1 is SGHRS and CDR2 YFSETQ. V was pared by 1 base and J by 5 bases, with 10 bases of the junction left unmatched. The CDR3 length is 17 residues. The CDR3 region is CASSLSQDRGRGTEAFF. DNA of the CDR3: TGCGCCAGCAGCTTGTCGCAGGACAGGGGGCGCGGGACTGAAGCTTTCTTT.

The rearrangement uses TRBV6-2 or TRBV6-3 and TRBJ2-2, with 9 nucleotides matching TRBD1. V lost 3 bases and J lost 6; bases outside the gene matches: 11. Germline CDR1 and CDR2: MNHEY and SVGEGT. CDR3 size: 17 residues. The CDR3 loop is CASSYHGPGQGAGELFF. The CDR3 bases are TGTGCCAGCAGTTATCACGGCCCGGGACAGGGTGCCGGGGAGCTGTTTTTT.

The V call is TRBV10-3, the J call TRBJ2-7; TRBD1 matches 9 bases. The germline V gene has CDR1 ENHRY and CDR2 SYGVKD. The CDR3 is 15 amino acids. The ends lost 2 bases at V and 3 bases at J; junction bases unmatched: 5. The CDR3, as DNA: TGTGCCATCAGTGAGACCGGGACAGGGAGCTACGAGCAGTACTTC. It is translated as CAISETGTGSYEQYF.

This clone is a singleton in its sample. The V call is TRBV19, the J call TRBJ1-6, with TRBD1 matching over 8 bases. V was pared by 4 bases and J by 7 bases, with 6 bases of the junction left unmatched. CDR1 is LNHDA and CDR2 is SQIVND in the germline V gene (reference sequence). The CDR3 has 15 amino acids. CDR3 DNA sequence: TGTGCCAGTAGTAAGAGGTGGACAGGGAATTCACCCCTCCACTTT. Protein: CASSKRWTGNSPLHF.

The chain carries TRBV5-1 and TRBJ2-7; 7 bases match TRBD1. Per germline, CDR1 SGHRS and CDR2 YFSETQ. J gave up 1 base and V 5 bases, and 6 bases lay outside the gene matches. CDR3 size: 14 residues. As DNA, the CDR3 is TGCGCCAGCAGACGTCGGGACAGTTCCTACGAGCAGTACTTC. This codes for CASRRRDSSYEQYF.

CDR3 nucleotides: TGTGCCAGCAGCTTGGCCGGGTCCTACACCGGGGAGCTGTTTTTT. It codes for CASSLAGSYTGELFF. The chain combines TRBV5-4 with TRBJ2-2; D gene uncertain. Germline V gene sequence: CDR1 SGHNT, CDR2 YYREEE (reference sequence). The CDR3 sequence is 15 residues long. V lost 0 bases to trimming and J lost 3 bases, with 9 bases between them. Full variable domain (missing parts from reference TRBV5-4 and TRBJ2-2): ETGVTQSPTHLIKTRGQQVTLRCSSQSGHNTVSWYQQALGQGPQFIFQYYREEENGRGNFPPRFSGLQFPNYSSELNVNALELDDSALYLCASSLAGSYTGELFFGEGSRLTVL.

V gene TRBV5-8 combines with J gene TRBJ1-5; D possibly corresponds to TRBD1 (5 bases). V lost 0 bases to trimming and J lost 1 base, with 11 bases between them. From germline, CDR1 is SGHTS and CDR2 YDEGEE. The length of the CDR3 is 16 residues. Here the CDR3 DNA reads TGTGCCAGCAGCTTGGAGCGGGGGATCAGCAATCAGCCCCAGCATTTT. Its protein product is CASSLERGISNQPQHF. The whole variable domain, filled in from reference TRBV5-8 and TRBJ1-5, reads EAGVTQSPTHLIKTRGQQATLRCSPISGHTSVYWYQQALGLGLQFLLWYDEGEERNRGNFPPRFSGRQFPNYSSELNVNALELEDSALYLCASSLERGISNQPQHFGDGTRLSIL.

The gene calls are TRBV5-4 and TRBJ1-2; D gene unclear. The germline V gene encodes CDR1 SGHNT and CDR2 YYREEE (reference sequence). This CDR3 comprises 12 residues. V lost 0 bases and J lost 7, with 7 bases in between. This CDR3 is CASSLGAGGYTF. CDR3 in DNA: TGTGCCAGCAGCTTGGGGGCTGGTGGCTACACCTTC.

The chain combines TRBV12-3 or TRBV12-4 with TRBJ1-3; D unresolved. The CDR3 extends over 13 amino acids. Between the trimmed V and J ends, which lost 0 bases and 4 bases, there was a span of 4 bases. The CDR3 region is CASSLARGNTIYF. The CDR3 DNA is TGTGCCAGCAGTTTAGCGCGAGGAAACACCATATATTTT.

The chain carries TRBV7-3 and TRBJ2-3; tentative D call: TRBD2 (5 bases). Germline-derived CDR1 and CDR2 are SGHTA and FQGTGA. Trimming stripped 5 bases from V and 2 bases from J, with 11 bases between. There are 14 residues in the CDR3. DNA for the CDR3: TGTGCCAGCAGCCCGCGGGCCTCCACAGATACGCAGTATTTT. Translation: CASSPRASTDTQYF.

The chain links TRBV20-1 to TRBJ2-1, with 7 bases fitting TRBD1. V gave up 3 bases and J gave up 9 bases; unmatched junction bases: 2. Germline V gives CDR1 DFQATT, CDR2 SNEGSKA (reference sequence). CDR3 length equals 11 residues. CDR3 residues: CSARHRGEQFF. CDR3 nucleotide sequence: TGCAGTGCTAGGCACAGGGGTGAGCAGTTCTTC.

V usage is TRBV29-1 and J usage is TRBJ1-2; a weak D match, TRBD1 (5 bases). The germline V gene has CDR1 SQVTM and CDR2 ANQGSEA. This CDR3 contains 12 residues. V lost 3 bases and J 4 bases, leaving 9 bases between the germline ends. The CDR3 DNA reads as TGCAGCGTTGATCGCCAGGGCTATGGCTACACCTTC. This sequence encodes CSVDRQGYGYTF.

The V and J genes are TRBV18 and TRBJ1-2, with TRBD1 identical over 7 bases. Unmatched junction bases numbered 8, after V lost 8 bases and J lost 2 bases. Germline V gene lookup returns CDR1 KGHSH and CDR2 LQKENI. This CDR3 has 14 residues. CDR3 DNA: TGTGCCAGCCGAAAACAGGGGTCGAACTATGGCTACACCTTC. Translating it yields CASRKQGSNYGYTF. Supplemented by reference TRBV18 and TRBJ1-2, the full variable domain reads NAGVMQNPRHLVRRRGQEARLRCSPMKGHSHVYWYRQLPEEGLKFMVYLQKENIIDESGMPKERFSAEFPKEGPSILRIQQVVRGDSAAYFCASRKQGSNYGYTFGSGTRLTVV.

The chain combines TRBV2 with TRBJ2-1; D unclear. The germline V gene encodes CDR1 SNHLY and CDR2 FYNNEI. The V end lost 5 bases, the J end lost 6 bases, and 5 bases lay between the germline ends. CDR3 size: 11 residues. CDR3 DNA: TGTGCCAGCAGTATGAGCAATGAGCAGTTCTTC. This sequence encodes CASSMSNEQFF.